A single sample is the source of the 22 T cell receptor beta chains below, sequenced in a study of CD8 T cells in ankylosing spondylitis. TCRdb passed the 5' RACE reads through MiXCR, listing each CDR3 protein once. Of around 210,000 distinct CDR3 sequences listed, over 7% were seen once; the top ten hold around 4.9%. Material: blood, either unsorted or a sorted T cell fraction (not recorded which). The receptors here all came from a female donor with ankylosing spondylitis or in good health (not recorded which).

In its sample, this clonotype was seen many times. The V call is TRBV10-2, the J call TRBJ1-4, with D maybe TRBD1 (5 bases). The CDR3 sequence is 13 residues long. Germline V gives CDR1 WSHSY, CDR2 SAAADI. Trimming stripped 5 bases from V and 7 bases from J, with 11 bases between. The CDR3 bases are TGCGCCAGCAGTCCAGGGCGGAGTGAAAAACTGTTTTTT. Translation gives CASSPGRSEKLFF.

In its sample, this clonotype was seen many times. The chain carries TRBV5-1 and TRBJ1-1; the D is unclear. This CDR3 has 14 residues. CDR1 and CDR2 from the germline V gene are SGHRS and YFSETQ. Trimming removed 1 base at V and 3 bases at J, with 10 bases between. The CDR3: CASSLYAADTEAFF. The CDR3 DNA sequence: TGCGCCAGCAGCTTGTATGCGGCAGACACTGAAGCTTTCTTT.

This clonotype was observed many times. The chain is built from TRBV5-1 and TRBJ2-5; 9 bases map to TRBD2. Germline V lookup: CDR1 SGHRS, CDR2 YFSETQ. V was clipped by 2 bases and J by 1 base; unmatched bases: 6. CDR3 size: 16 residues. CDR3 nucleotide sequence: TGCGCCAGCAGCTTTCTTAGCGGGAGAGGCCAAGAGACCCAGTACTTC. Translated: CASSFLSGRGQETQYF.

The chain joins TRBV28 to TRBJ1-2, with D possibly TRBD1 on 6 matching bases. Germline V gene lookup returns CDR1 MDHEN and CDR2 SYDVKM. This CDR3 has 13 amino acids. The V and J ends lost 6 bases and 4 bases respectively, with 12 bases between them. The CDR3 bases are TGTGCCAGCAGCGAGGGGGTTGGCTATGGCTACACCTTC. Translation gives CASSEGVGYGYTF.

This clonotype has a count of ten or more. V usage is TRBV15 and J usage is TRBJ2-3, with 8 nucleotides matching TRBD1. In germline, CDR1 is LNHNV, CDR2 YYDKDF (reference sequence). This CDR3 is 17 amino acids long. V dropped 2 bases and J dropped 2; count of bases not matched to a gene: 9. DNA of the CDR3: TGTGCCACCAGCAGACCTGAATCAGGGGGCCTCACAGATACGCAGTATTTT. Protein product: CATSRPESGGLTDTQYF.

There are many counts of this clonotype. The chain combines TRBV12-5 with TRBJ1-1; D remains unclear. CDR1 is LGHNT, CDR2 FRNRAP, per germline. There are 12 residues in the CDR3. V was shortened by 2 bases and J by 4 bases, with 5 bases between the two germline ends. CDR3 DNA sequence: TGTGCTAGTGGTTTGAAGCTCACTGAAGCTTTCTTT. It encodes CASGLKLTEAFF.

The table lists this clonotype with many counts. CDR3 sequence: CASSRRVNTGELFF. CDR3 nucleotide sequence: TGCGCCAGCAGCCGGCGGGTGAACACCGGGGAGCTGTTTTTT. This chain joins TRBV4-3 and TRBJ2-2; tentatively, D is TRBD2 (5 bases). The ends were cut back, 4 bases at V and 1 base at J, with 7 bases in the middle. CDR1 is LGHNA, CDR2 YSLEER, per germline. The CDR3 is 14 amino acids.

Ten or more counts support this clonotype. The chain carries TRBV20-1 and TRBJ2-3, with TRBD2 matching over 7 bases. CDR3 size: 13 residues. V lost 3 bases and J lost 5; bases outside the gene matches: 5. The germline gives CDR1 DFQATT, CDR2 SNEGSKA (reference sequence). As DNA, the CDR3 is TGCAGTGCTAGCGGGAGGAGGGGAGATACGCAGTATTTT. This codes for CSASGRRGDTQYF.

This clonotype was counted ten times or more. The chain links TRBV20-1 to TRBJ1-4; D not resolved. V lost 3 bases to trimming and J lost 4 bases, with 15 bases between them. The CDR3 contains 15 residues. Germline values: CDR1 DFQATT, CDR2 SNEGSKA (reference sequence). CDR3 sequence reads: CSARPREAVNEKLFF. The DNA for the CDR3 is TGCAGTGCTAGGCCCCGGGAGGCAGTTAATGAAAAACTGTTTTTT.

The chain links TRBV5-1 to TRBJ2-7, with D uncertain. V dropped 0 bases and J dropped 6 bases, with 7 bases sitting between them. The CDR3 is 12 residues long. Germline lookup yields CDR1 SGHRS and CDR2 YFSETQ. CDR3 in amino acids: CASSLEQGEQYF. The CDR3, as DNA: TGCGCCAGCAGCTTGGAACAAGGCGAGCAGTACTTC.

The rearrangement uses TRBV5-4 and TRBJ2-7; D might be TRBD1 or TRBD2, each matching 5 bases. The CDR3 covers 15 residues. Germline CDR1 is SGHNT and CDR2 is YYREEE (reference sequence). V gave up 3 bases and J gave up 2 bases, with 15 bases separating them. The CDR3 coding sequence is TGTGCCAGCAGCTGGGACCCAACGTCGGCCTACGAGCAGTACTTC. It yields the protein CASSWDPTSAYEQYF.

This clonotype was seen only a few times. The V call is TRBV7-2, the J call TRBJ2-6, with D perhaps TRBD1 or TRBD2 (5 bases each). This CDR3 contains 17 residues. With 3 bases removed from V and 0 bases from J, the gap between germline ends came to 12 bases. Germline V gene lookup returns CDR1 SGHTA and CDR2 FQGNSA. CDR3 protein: CASSLGRPLSGANVLTF. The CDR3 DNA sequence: TGTGCCAGCAGCTTGGGACGCCCACTCTCTGGGGCCAACGTCCTGACTTTC.

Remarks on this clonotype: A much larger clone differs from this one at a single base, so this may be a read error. The CDR3 DNA sequence: TGTGCCTGCAGCTCCCGAGCTGATGAGCAGTTCTTC. Translating it yields CACSSRADEQFF. This chain links TRBV11-2 with TRBJ2-1, with D uncertain. CDR1 and CDR2 from the germline V gene are SGHAT and FQNNGV. The CDR3 is 12 amino acids.

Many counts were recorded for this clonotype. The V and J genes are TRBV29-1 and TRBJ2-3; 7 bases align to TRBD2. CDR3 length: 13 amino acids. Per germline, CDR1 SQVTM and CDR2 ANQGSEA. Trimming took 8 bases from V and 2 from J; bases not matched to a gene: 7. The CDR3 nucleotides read TGCAGCCATGCCGGGACTAACACAGATACGCAGTATTTT. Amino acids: CSHAGTNTDTQYF.

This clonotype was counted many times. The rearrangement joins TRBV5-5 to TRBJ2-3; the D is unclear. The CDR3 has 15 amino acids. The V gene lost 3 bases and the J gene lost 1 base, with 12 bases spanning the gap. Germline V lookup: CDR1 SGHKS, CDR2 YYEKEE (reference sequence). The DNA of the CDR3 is TGTGCCAGCAGCTCTGAGGCAGGACGCACAGATACGCAGTATTTT. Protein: CASSSEAGRTDTQYF.

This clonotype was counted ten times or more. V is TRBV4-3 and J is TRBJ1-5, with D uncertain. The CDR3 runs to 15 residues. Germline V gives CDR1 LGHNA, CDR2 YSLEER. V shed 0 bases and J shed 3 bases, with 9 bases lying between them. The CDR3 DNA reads TGCGCCAGCAGCCAAGATAGACGGCTCAATCAGCCCCAGCATTTT. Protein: CASSQDRRLNQPQHF.

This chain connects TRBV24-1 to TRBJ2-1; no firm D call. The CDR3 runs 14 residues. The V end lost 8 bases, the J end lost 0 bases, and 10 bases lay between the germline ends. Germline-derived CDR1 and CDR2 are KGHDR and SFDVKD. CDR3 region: CATKRVFSYNEQFF. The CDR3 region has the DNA TGTGCCACCAAGAGAGTCTTCTCCTACAATGAGCAGTTCTTC.

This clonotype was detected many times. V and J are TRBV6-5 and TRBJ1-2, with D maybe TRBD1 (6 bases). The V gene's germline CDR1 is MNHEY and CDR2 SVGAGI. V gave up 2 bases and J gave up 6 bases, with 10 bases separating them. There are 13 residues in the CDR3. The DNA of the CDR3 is TGTGCCAGCAGTTACCAGGGGTTTAATGGCTACACCTTC. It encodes CASSYQGFNGYTF.

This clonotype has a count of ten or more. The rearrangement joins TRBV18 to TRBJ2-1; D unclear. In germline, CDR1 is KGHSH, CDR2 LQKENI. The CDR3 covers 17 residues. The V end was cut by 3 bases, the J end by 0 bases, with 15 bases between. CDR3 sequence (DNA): TGTGCCAGCTCACCCACCGTCGGCAGACTCTCCTACAATGAGCAGTTCTTC. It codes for CASSPTVGRLSYNEQFF.

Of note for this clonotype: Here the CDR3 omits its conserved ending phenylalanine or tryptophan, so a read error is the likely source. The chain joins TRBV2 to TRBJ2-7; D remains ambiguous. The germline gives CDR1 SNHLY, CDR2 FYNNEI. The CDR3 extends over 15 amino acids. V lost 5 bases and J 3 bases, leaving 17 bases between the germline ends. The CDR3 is CASSFGYTKGYEQYL. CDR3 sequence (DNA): TGTGCCAGCAGTTTTGGCTACACTAAAGGCTACGAGCAGTACCTC.

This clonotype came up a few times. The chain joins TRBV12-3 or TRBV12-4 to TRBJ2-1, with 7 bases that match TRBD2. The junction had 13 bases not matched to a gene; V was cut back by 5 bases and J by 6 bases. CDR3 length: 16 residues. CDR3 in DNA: TGTGCCAGCAGTCCTCTTGGACTAGAAATGGTCAATGAGCAGTTCTTC. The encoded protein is CASSPLGLEMVNEQFF.

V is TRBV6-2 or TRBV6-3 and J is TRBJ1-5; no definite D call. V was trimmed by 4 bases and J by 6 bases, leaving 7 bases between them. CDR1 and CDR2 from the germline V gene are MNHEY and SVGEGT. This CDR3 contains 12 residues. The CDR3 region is CASSWTGQPQHF. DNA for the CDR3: TGTGCCAGCAGTTGGACCGGTCAGCCCCAGCATTTT.